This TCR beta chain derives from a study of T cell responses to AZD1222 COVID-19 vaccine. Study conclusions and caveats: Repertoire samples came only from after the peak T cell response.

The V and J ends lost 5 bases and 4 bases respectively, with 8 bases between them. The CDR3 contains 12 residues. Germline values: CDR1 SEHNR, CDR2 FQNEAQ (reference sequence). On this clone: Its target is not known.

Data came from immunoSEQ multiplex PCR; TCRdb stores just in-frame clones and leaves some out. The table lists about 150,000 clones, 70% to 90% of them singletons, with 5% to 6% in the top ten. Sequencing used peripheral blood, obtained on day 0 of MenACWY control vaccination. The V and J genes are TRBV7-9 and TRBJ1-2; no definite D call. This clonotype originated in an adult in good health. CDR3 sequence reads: CASSAQTYGYTF. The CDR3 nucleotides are TGTGCCAGCAGCGCTCAGACCTATGGCTACACCTTC.